This TCR beta chain was sequenced for a study of T cell repertoires in cytomegalovirus infection. The table lists this clonotype with a few counts. The antigen remains unidentified. TCRdb reanalysed the reads using MiXCR and keeps one entry per CDR3 protein. The sample lists more than 400,000 distinct CDR3 sequences, approximately 25% occurring once. Study findings and constraints: Ex vivo responses were dominated by HLA-C-restricted CMV-specific TCR beta clonotypes.

The germline CDR1 and CDR2 sequences are MDHEN and SYDVKM. CDR3 length: 12 residues. Trimming pared 6 bases from V and 4 bases from J, leaving 9 bases between. The rearrangement links TRBV28 to TRBJ2-5; no definite D call. Sequencing input: PBMCs. The source of this sequence is a human donor in good health (CMV status not recorded). Some clones in this sample may be carry-over from other donors' samples. The CDR3 nucleotides read TGTGCCAGCAGGGCAGGCCCAGAGACCCAGTACTTC. Encoded protein: CASRAGPETQYF.